A selection of T cell receptor beta chains follows, all from one sample in a study of Graves' ophthalmopathy and Graves' hyperthyroidism. Via MiXCR, TCRdb re-called the multiplex PCR reads, giving one row per CDR3 protein. The sample yields 350,000 to 450,000 distinct CDR3 sequences, 21% seen once. What was sequenced was peripheral blood. The receptors here all came from a woman aged 18 to 35 with stable Graves' hyperthyroidism. Both conserved end residues are part of each CDR3. Fields, in order: J gene, clone size, V gene, D gene, CDR3 protein, CDR3 DNA. A D gene is named only where the DNA matches it firmly. Rows give clone size only sometimes, using once, few, many, or a class for an expanded clone.

>TRBJ2-7|medium-sized|TRBV6-5|TRBD1
CARFGLGQFYEQYF
TGTGCCAGATTCGGTCTGGGACAGTTCTACGAGCAGTACTTC
>TRBJ2-7|many|TRBV12-3/TRBV12-4|TRBD2
CASSRFRGRADYEQYF
TGTGCCAGCAGTCGCTTTCGGGGGAGGGCCGACTACGAGCAGTACTTC
>TRBJ2-7|many|TRBV6-4|TRBD2
CASSTRGLETSYEQYF
TGTGCCAGCAGTACCCGGGGACTAGAAACGTCCTACGAGCAGTACTTC
>TRBJ1-2|many|TRBV7-2|-
CASSLAPGPDGYTF
TGTGCCAGCAGCTTAGCGCCAGGGCCCGATGGCTACACCTTC
>TRBJ1-1|-|TRBV30|-
CAWSVGGDTEAFF
TGTGCCTGGAGTGTAGGAGGGGACACTGAAGCTTTCTTT
>TRBJ2-2|many|TRBV29-1|-
CSVESPNTGELFF
TGCAGCGTTGAATCTCCCAACACCGGGGAGCTGTTTTTT
>TRBJ2-7|-|TRBV5-1|-
CASSRGTLIYEQYF
TGCGCCAGCAGCCGCGGGACTCTCATCTACGAGCAGTACTTC
>TRBJ2-7|-|TRBV11-3|-
CASRRDGGQGFEQYF
TGTGCCAGCAGACGAGACGGGGGGCAGGGCTTCGAGCAGTACTTC
>TRBJ1-1|-|TRBV12-3/TRBV12-4|TRBD1
CASSSGTGRGAFF
TGTGCCAGCAGCTCCGGGACAGGGAGGGGAGCTTTCTTT
>TRBJ2-5|few|TRBV27|TRBD2
CASSLYAPSGLAGGIGETQYF
TGTGCCAGCAGTTTATATGCACCCTCGGGACTAGCGGGGGGAATTGGAGAGACCCAGTACTTC
>TRBJ2-7|-|TRBV24-1|-
CATSDSGFSYEQYF
TGTGCCACCAGTGATTCTGGCTTCTCCTACGAGCAGTACTTC
>TRBJ2-5|-|TRBV7-3|TRBD2
CAIYDSGGEETQYF
TGTGCCATCTACGATAGCGGGGGAGAAGAGACCCAGTACTTC
>TRBJ2-6|many|TRBV5-1|-
CASSFAVSGANVLTF
TGCGCCAGCAGCTTCGCAGTCTCTGGGGCCAACGTCCTGACTTTC
>TRBJ1-1|many|TRBV2|TRBD1
CASLSTGDGTEAFF
TGTGCCAGCCTATCGACAGGGGACGGCACTGAAGCTTTCTTT
>TRBJ2-5|many|TRBV19|-
CASSSPFSYGGQETQYF
TGTGCCAGTAGTTCCCCGTTCAGTTACGGGGGCCAAGAGACCCAGTACTTC
>TRBJ2-7|many|TRBV20-1|TRBD2
CSARDRGRGAYEQYF
TGCAGTGCTAGAGATCGGGGGCGGGGGGCCTACGAGCAGTACTTC
>TRBJ1-6|many|TRBV7-3|-
CASSLSGTGSPLHF
TGTGCCAGCAGCTTAAGTGGGACCGGGTCACCCCTCCACTTT
>TRBJ1-5|many|TRBV6-1|TRBD1
CASSPRTGPNQPQHF
TGTGCCAGCAGCCCGAGGACAGGCCCTAATCAGCCCCAGCATTTT
>TRBJ1-1|many|TRBV2|TRBD1
CASTGDRDLEAFF
TGTGCCAGCACCGGCGACAGGGACCTCGAGGCTTTCTTT
>TRBJ2-7|-|TRBV3-1|-
CASSQDPSGEQYF
TGTGCCAGCAGCCAAGATCCCTCCGGCGAGCAGTACTTC
>TRBJ1-1|many|TRBV6-1|-
CASSGVYTEAFF
TGTGCCAGCAGTGGGGTCTACACTGAAGCTTTCTTT
>TRBJ2-5|many|TRBV12-3/TRBV12-4|TRBD1
CASSPTGAFGETQYF
TGTGCCAGCAGTCCTACAGGGGCGTTCGGGGAGACCCAGTACTTC
>TRBJ2-7|once|TRBV5-1|-
CASQRYGGRDSYEQYF
TGCGCCAGCCAGAGGTATGGGGGGCGGGACTCCTACGAGCAGTACTTC
>TRBJ1-2|many|TRBV20-1|TRBD1
CSAGTGVNYGYTF
TGCAGTGCTGGAACAGGGGTTAACTATGGCTACACCTTC
>TRBJ2-4|-|TRBV10-3|TRBD1
CAISRDRGPRDIKYF
TGTGCCATCAGCCGGGACAGGGGGCCTCGGGACATTAAGTACTTC
>TRBJ2-3|few|TRBV9|-
CASSVGSDTQYF
TGTGCCAGCAGCGTAGGGTCAGATACGCAGTATTTT
>TRBJ2-7|many|TRBV6-5|-
CASSYSDEQYF
TGTGCCAGCAGTTATTCCGACGAGCAGTACTTC
>TRBJ1-4|few|TRBV19|-
CASSATGATNEKLFF
TGTGCCAGTAGTGCCACAGGTGCAACTAATGAAAAACTGTTTTTT
>TRBJ2-5|-|TRBV7-2|-
CASSRTALGETQYF
TGTGCCAGCAGCCGGACGGCGTTGGGGGAGACCCAGTACTTC
>TRBJ1-5|many|TRBV6-1|-
CASRVAGGQPQHF
TGTGCCAGCAGAGTAGCCGGGGGTCAGCCCCAGCATTTT
>TRBJ2-7|many|TRBV27|TRBD2
CASSLGKYFGYAGTRQGYEQYF
TGTGCCAGCAGTTTGGGCAAGTATTTCGGATACGCGGGGACTAGACAAGGGTACGAGCAGTACTTC
>TRBJ1-5|many|TRBV6-2/TRBV6-3|-
CASRKTGNNQPQHF
TGTGCCAGCAGAAAAACAGGGAACAATCAGCCCCAGCATTTT
>TRBJ2-7|many|TRBV29-1|TRBD2
CSVGRPLAGGDYEQYF
TGCAGCGTTGGCAGGCCCCTAGCGGGAGGGGACTACGAGCAGTACTTC
>TRBJ2-5|many|TRBV7-6|-
CASSPWQRETQYF
TGTGCCAGCAGCCCCTGGCAGCGAGAGACCCAGTACTTC
>TRBJ2-5|-|TRBV11-2|-
CASSRGVRTSQETQYF
TGTGCCAGCAGCAGGGGAGTTCGCACCTCTCAAGAGACCCAGTACTTC
>TRBJ2-7|many|TRBV6-2/TRBV6-3|-
CASRRDLPSYEQYF
TGTGCCAGCAGGCGGGACCTCCCTTCCTACGAGCAGTACTTC
>TRBJ2-3|few|TRBV28|TRBD1
CASSRQGGTDTQYF
TGTGCCAGCAGTCGCCAGGGGGGCACAGATACGCAGTATTTT
>TRBJ2-7|-|TRBV4-2|TRBD1
CASSQNRGTYEQYF
TGTGCCAGCAGCCAAAACAGGGGAACCTACGAGCAGTACTTC
>TRBJ1-2|few|TRBV6-5|TRBD1
CASSYAPGQGGYTF
TGTGCCAGCAGTTACGCGCCGGGACAGGGAGGCTACACCTTC
>TRBJ1-2|-|TRBV12-3/TRBV12-4|-
CASSFRGSGYGYTF
TGTGCCAGCAGTTTTAGGGGGTCGGGCTATGGCTACACCTTC
>TRBJ1-1|many|TRBV20-1|-
CSARVPGGNTEAFF
TGCAGTGCTAGAGTCCCGGGGGGGAACACTGAAGCTTTCTTT
>TRBJ1-1|-|TRBV7-9|-
CASSLAEGLNTEAFF
TGTGCCAGCAGCTTAGCCGAGGGGTTGAACACTGAAGCTTTCTTT
>TRBJ1-2|many|TRBV2|TRBD1
CASSVSGTGDGYTF
TGTGCCAGCAGTGTCTCGGGGACAGGGGATGGCTACACCTTC
>TRBJ1-5|many|TRBV9|-
CASSVDPGVGQPQHF
TGTGCCAGCAGCGTAGATCCGGGAGTAGGGCAGCCCCAGCATTTT
>TRBJ2-2|few|TRBV6-2/TRBV6-3|-
CASTYPGELFF
TGTGCCAGCACCTACCCCGGGGAGCTGTTTTTT
>TRBJ2-7|many|TRBV6-1|-
CASSDWQKDEQYF
TGTGCCAGCAGTGACTGGCAGAAGGACGAGCAGTACTTC
>TRBJ1-1|many|TRBV20-1|-
CSAITGTGNTEAFF
TGCAGTGCTATCACAGGGACGGGGAACACTGAAGCTTTCTTT
>TRBJ1-1|-|TRBV12-3/TRBV12-4|-
CASRGVPNTEAFF
TGTGCCAGCAGGGGCGTCCCGAACACTGAAGCTTTCTTT
>TRBJ2-7|once|TRBV12-3/TRBV12-4|-
CASSPLLASAHEQYF
TGTGCCAGCAGTCCCCTCTTGGCTAGCGCCCACGAGCAGTACTTC
>TRBJ1-5|few|TRBV20-1|-
CSARGGGSGDQPQHF
TGCAGTGCTAGAGGGGGGGGGTCGGGCGATCAGCCCCAGCATTTT
>TRBJ1-1|many|TRBV15|TRBD1
CATSRGPGTAVWEAFF
TGTGCCACCAGCAGAGGACCCGGGACAGCTGTCTGGGAAGCTTTCTTT
>TRBJ1-5|few|TRBV12-3/TRBV12-4|-
CASSLRTATNQPQHF
TGTGCCAGCAGTTTGCGGACAGCAACCAATCAGCCCCAGCATTTT
>TRBJ2-7|many|TRBV28|TRBD2
CASRPSGRGTYEQYF
TGTGCCAGCAGACCTAGCGGGAGGGGAACCTACGAGCAGTACTTC
>TRBJ1-5|many|TRBV28|-
CASSSREDYSNQPQHF
TGTGCCAGCAGTTCCCGTGAGGACTATAGCAATCAGCCCCAGCATTTT
>TRBJ2-5|many|TRBV20-1|-
CSARDYINPETQYF
TGCAGTGCTAGGGACTACATAAACCCGGAGACCCAGTACTTC
>TRBJ1-5|once|TRBV6-1|TRBD1
CASSPWPDRGNNQPQHF
TGTGCCAGCAGTCCTTGGCCGGACAGGGGTAACAATCAGCCCCAGCATTTT
>TRBJ2-7|-|TRBV7-2|-
CASSEALHRVSEQYF
TGTGCCAGCAGCGAAGCACTTCACAGGGTGAGCGAGCAGTACTTC